These T cell receptor beta chains were read from a single sample in a study of long-term antiretroviral therapy in people with HIV. TCRdb's copy holds only in-frame clones and misses some; the assay was immunoSEQ multiplex PCR. The sample includes about 30,000 clones, 95% of them seen just once. The specimen comprised unsorted PBMCs, sampled 5.3 years after starting antiretroviral therapy. Every receptor here comes from a man over 45 with HIV. Both conserved end residues are part of each CDR3. Each record gives: D gene, V gene, J gene, clone size, CDR3 protein, CDR3 DNA. A D gene is named only where the DNA matches it firmly. Some rows mark clone size as missing; the rest say once, few, many or name a class of expanded clone.

>NA|TRBV5-1|TRBJ1-2|once
CASSLEGDYGYTF
TGCGCCAGCAGCTTGGAGGGGGACTATGGCTACACCTTC
>NA|TRBV27|TRBJ1-2|NA
CASSLSRGNGYTF
TGTGCCAGCAGTTTATCGAGGGGAAACGGCTACACCTTC
>NA|TRBV6-6|TRBJ2-7|once
CASSYSPDYEQYF
TGTGCCAGCAGTTACTCGCCAGACTACGAGCAGTACTTC
>TRBD1|TRBV6-5|TRBJ2-7|NA
CASRMTGGDEQYF
TGTGCCAGCCGGATGACAGGGGGCGACGAGCAGTACTTC
>NA|TRBV6-6|TRBJ2-3|NA
CASSRVYTDTQYF
TGTGCCAGCAGTCGGGTTTACACAGATACGCAGTATTTT
>NA|TRBV11-2|TRBJ2-7|NA
CASSSRDPPYEQYF
TGTGCCAGCAGCTCGCGGGACCCACCCTACGAGCAGTACTTC
>TRBD2|TRBV7-6|TRBJ2-2|NA
CASSLVTSPNTGELFF
TGTGCCAGCAGCTTAGTGACTAGCCCGAACACCGGGGAGCTGTTTTTT
>NA|TRBV11-2|TRBJ2-7|NA
CASSLGTANYEQYF
TGTGCCAGCAGCTTAGGGACAGCTAACTACGAGCAGTACTTC
>NA|TRBV7-2|TRBJ2-7|NA
CASSLDGGEQYF
TGTGCCAGCAGCTTAGACGGGGGCGAGCAGTACTTC
>TRBD1|TRBV25-1|TRBJ2-1|NA
CASSDSSSGGEQFF
TGTGCCAGCAGTGATTCCTCCTCAGGGGGTGAGCAGTTCTTC
>NA|TRBV6-1|TRBJ2-7|NA
CASSEVQGGGSYEQYF
TGTGCCAGCAGTGAAGTTCAGGGAGGGGGCTCCTACGAGCAGTACTTC
>TRBD1|TRBV7-2|TRBJ2-1|NA
CASSLDRGVYNEQFF
TGTGCCAGCAGCCTAGACAGGGGGGTTTACAATGAGCAGTTCTTC
>NA|TRBV9|TRBJ2-3|NA
CASSVTPELVKADTQYF
TGTGCCAGCAGCGTAACCCCGGAATTGGTAAAAGCAGATACGCAGTATTTT
>NA|TRBV15|TRBJ1-1|NA
CATSREQWAEAFF
TGTGCCACCAGCAGAGAACAGTGGGCTGAAGCTTTCTTT
>NA|TRBV4-2|TRBJ1-1|NA
CASSPREGINTEAFF
TGTGCCAGCAGCCCAAGGGAGGGGATTAACACTGAAGCTTTCTTT
>TRBD1|TRBV14|TRBJ1-4|once
CASSSGQAGDEKLFF
TGTGCCAGCAGCTCGGGACAGGCCGGTGATGAAAAACTGTTTTTT
>NA|TRBV19|TRBJ2-3|NA
CASSTRRGVAYTQYF
TGTGCCAGTAGTACGCGGAGAGGGGTGGCGTATACGCAGTATTTT
>NA|TRBV29-1|TRBJ2-6|NA
CSVGSQGRSGANVLTF
TGCAGCGTTGGGTCACAGGGCCGCTCTGGGGCCAACGTCCTGACTTTC
>TRBD1|TRBV7-2|TRBJ1-5|NA
CASSYLGQGASQPQHF
TGTGCCAGCAGCTATCTGGGACAGGGGGCAAGTCAGCCCCAGCATTTT
>NA|TRBV5-1|TRBJ2-4|NA
CASSLVAEGGIQYF
TGCGCCAGCAGCTTGGTGGCAGAGGGGGGCATTCAGTACTTC
>TRBD2|TRBV5-1|TRBJ2-7|NA
CASSLGSGVYEQYF
TGCGCCAGCAGCTTGGGAAGCGGGGTCTACGAGCAGTACTTC
>NA|TRBV19|TRBJ1-2|NA
CASSMRAGYTF
TGTGCCAGTAGTATGAGGGCTGGCTACACCTTC
>NA|TRBV5-1|TRBJ2-7|NA
CASSLGVGSYEQYF
TGCGCCAGCAGCTTGGGAGTCGGCTCCTACGAGCAGTACTTC
>TRBD2|TRBV5-1|TRBJ2-1|NA
CASSSASGGFYNEQFF
TGCGCCAGCAGCTCCGCTAGCGGGGGGTTTTACAATGAGCAGTTCTTC
>TRBD1|TRBV5-1|TRBJ1-2|NA
CASSLTGGARNGYTF
TGCGCCAGCAGTCTTACAGGGGGCGCGCGAAATGGCTACACCTTC
>NA|TRBV5-4|TRBJ1-6|few
CASRTQTANSPLHF
TGTGCCAGCAGAACCCAGACAGCAAATTCACCCCTCCACTTT
>TRBD2|TRBV7-6|TRBJ2-7|NA
CASSLGLAGGSEQYF
TGTGCCAGCAGCTTAGGGCTAGCGGGGGGCAGCGAGCAGTACTTC